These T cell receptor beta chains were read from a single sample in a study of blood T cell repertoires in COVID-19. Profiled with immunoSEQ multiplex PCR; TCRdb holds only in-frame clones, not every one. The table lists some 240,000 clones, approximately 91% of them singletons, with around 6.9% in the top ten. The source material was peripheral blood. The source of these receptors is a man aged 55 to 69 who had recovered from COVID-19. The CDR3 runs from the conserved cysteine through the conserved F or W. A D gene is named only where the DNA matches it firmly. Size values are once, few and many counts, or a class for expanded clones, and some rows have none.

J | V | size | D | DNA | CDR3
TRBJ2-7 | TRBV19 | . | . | TGTGCCAGTAGTATCACCGGACAGTTCTACGAGCAGTACTTC | CASSITGQFYEQYF
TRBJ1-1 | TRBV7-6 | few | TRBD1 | TGTGCCAGCAGCCCTTCGGGACAGATAAACACTGAAGCTTTCTTT | CASSPSGQINTEAFF
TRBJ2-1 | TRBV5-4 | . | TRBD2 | TGTGCCAGCAGCTCCCTAGCGGGATTCTGGTTCTTC | CASSSLAGFWFF
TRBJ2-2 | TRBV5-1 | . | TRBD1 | TGCGCCAGCAGCCGGATCCCGACAGGGGGCGGCGGGGAGCTGTTTTTT | CASSRIPTGGGGELFF
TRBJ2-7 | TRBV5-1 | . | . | TGCGCCAGCAGCCGAGCTATCGACTCTAGGGGGACCTACGAGCAGTACTTC | CASSRAIDSRGTYEQYF
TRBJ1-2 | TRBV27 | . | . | TGTGCCAGCAGTTTAACCCAGGGCTATGGCTACACCTTC | CASSLTQGYGYTF
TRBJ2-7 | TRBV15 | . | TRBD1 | TGTGCCACCAGCATGGGTCTACAGACAGGGGCCGAGCAGTACTTC | CATSMGLQTGAEQYF
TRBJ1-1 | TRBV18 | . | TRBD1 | TGTGCCAGCTCACCTGGAGACAGGGTTCGCGCTGAAGCTTTCTTT | CASSPGDRVRAEAFF
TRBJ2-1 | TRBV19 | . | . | TGTGCCAGTAGGCTCGGGAGCCGCTCCTACAATGAGCAGTTCTTC | CASRLGSRSYNEQFF
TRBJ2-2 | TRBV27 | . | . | TGTGCCAGCAGTTTCCCGACCGGGACAAAGAACACCGGGGAGCTGTTTTTT | CASSFPTGTKNTGELFF
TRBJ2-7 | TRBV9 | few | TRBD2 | TGTGCCAGCAGCGTAGTGGGAGGGGAGCAGTACTTC | CASSVVGGEQYF
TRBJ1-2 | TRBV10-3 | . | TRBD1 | TGTGCCATCAGTGAGTCCGGACAGGGTGTTTACACCTTC | CAISESGQGVYTF
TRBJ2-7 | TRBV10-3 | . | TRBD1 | TGTGCCACAATCCCGGGTAGGGGGCAAGGCGAGCAGTACTTC | CATIPGRGQGEQYF
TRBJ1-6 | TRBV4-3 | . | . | TGCGCCAGCAGCCAAGATCTTACAGGGCAACCCCTCCACTTT | CASSQDLTGQPLHF
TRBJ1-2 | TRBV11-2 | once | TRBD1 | TGTGCCAGCAGCCCGGACAGGGCCTATGGCTACACCTTC | CASSPDRAYGYTF
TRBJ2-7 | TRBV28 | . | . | TGTGCCAGCAGTTTAGTTGGAGGGAGGTTCGGCGAGCAGTACTTC | CASSLVGGRFGEQYF
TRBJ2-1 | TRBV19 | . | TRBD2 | TGTGCCAGTAGTTCGACTAGCGGGAGGGCCGGTGATGAGCAGTTCTTC | CASSSTSGRAGDEQFF
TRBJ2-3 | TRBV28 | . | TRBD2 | TGTGCCAGCAGTTTCGCGGAGCGGGGTAGCGGCACAGATACGCAGTATTTT | CASSFAERGSGTDTQYF
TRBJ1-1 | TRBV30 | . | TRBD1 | TGTGCCTGGAGAGCCCGGGACAGGGGAGGGACTGAAGCTTTCTTT | CAWRARDRGGTEAFF
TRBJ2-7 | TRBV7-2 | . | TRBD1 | TGTGCCAGCAGCGACGGGGACAGGCTCTACGAGCAGTACTTC | CASSDGDRLYEQYF
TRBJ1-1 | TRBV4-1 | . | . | TGCGCCAGCAGCCACCTGGGGAGCACTGAAGCTTTCTTT | CASSHLGSTEAFF
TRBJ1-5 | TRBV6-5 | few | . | TGTGCCAGCACCGACCCCAGGGCGGACAATCAGCCCCAGCATTTT | CASTDPRADNQPQHF
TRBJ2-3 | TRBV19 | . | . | TGTGCCAGTAGTATCCGGGGTAGCGGCACAGATACGCAGTATTTT | CASSIRGSGTDTQYF
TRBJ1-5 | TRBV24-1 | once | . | TGTGCCAGCGCTACTACACCGCGGGGGAGCAATCAGCCCCAGCATTTT | CASATTPRGSNQPQHF
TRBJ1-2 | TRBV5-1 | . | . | TGCGCCAGCAGCTTGAATCAGGCGGGGGCGAATCTCTATGGCTACACCTTC | CASSLNQAGANLYGYTF
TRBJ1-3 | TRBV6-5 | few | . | TGTGCCAGCAGTTACGGAGACAGATTCTCTGGAAACACCATATATTTT | CASSYGDRFSGNTIYF